What follows are 27 T cell receptor beta chains derived from one specimen sequenced in a study of OX40 agonist ivuxolimab in advanced cancers. Receptors were amplified or captured by the immunoSEQ multiplex PCR assay. The table was pulled from immuneACCESS by TCRdb, which kept in-frame rearrangements only. Such tables lose some clones; where checked, under half of the loss comes from unresolved V genes, and the rest has no known cause. The sample table holds about 46,000 clones, of which 89% were seen once. The ten largest clonotypes hold 12% of the sample. Sequencing was performed on CD4+ or CD8+ T cells sorted from blood, taken in a trial of the OX40 agonist ivuxolimab. The origin of the receptors is an adult with an advanced solid tumor such as melanoma, head and neck, liver or kidney cancer.

The genes are TRBV28 and TRBJ1-2; 10 positions agree with TRBD1. CDR1 is MDHEN, CDR2 SYDVKM, per germline. Trimming took 4 bases from V and 3 from J; bases not matched to a gene: 5. This CDR3 spans 15 amino acids. In DNA form, the CDR3 reads TGTGCCAGCAGTTGGGGACAGGGGACATACTATGGCTACACCTTC. Translating it yields CASSWGQGTYYGYTF.

The CDR3 DNA sequence: TGTGCCAGCAGCTGGACAGGGTCAGGTACCCAGTACTTC. Its protein product is CASSWTGSGTQYF. V usage is TRBV7-3 and J usage is TRBJ2-5; 8 bases are a match to TRBD1. Germline lookup yields CDR1 SGHTA and CDR2 FQGTGA. The junction had 6 bases not matched to a gene; V was cut back by 4 bases and J by 8 bases. The CDR3 sequence is 13 residues long.

The genes are TRBV7-9 and TRBJ2-3; D is possibly TRBD2 (5 bases). Germline-derived CDR1 and CDR2 are SEHNR and FQNEAQ (reference sequence). V lost 0 bases to trimming and J lost 0 bases, with 7 bases between them. CDR3 length equals 15 residues. The CDR3 DNA follows: TGTGCCAGCAGCTTAGCTAGCGCTAGCACAGATACGCAGTATTTT. The encoded protein is CASSLASASTDTQYF.

V is TRBV11-2 and J is TRBJ1-1; D gene ambiguous. This CDR3 comprises 13 residues. V dropped 5 bases and J dropped 4 bases, with 11 bases sitting between them. Germline loops: CDR1 SGHAT, CDR2 FQNNGV. Written as DNA, the CDR3 is TGTGCCAGCAGCCACGAAACGGGCACTGAAGCTTTCTTT. This translates into CASSHETGTEAFF. Full variable domain (missing parts from reference TRBV11-2 and TRBJ1-1): EAGVAQSPRYKIIEKRQSVAFWCNPISGHATLYWYQQILGQGPKLLIQFQNNGVVDDSQLPKDRFSAERLKGVDSTLKIQPAKLEDSAVYLCASSHETGTEAFFGQGTRLTVV.

The CDR3 here is CASSPTGLSGANVLTF. DNA for the CDR3: TGTGCCAGCAGCCCGACAGGGCTGTCTGGGGCCAACGTCCTGACTTTC. This sequence joins TRBV14 and TRBJ2-6; 7 bases align to TRBD1. The CDR3 spans 16 residues. Germline loops: CDR1 SGHDN, CDR2 FVKESK. The V segment lost 4 bases and the J segment 1 base; nucleotides outside the gene matches: 4.

This clone was found once. This chain links TRBV27 with TRBJ2-1; TRBD2 agrees at 8 bases. The V and J ends lost 5 bases and 2 bases, in that order; junction bases with no gene match: 5. The CDR3 loop spans 15 amino acids. Germline V gene sequence: CDR1 MNHEY, CDR2 SMNVEV (reference sequence). CDR3 region: CASSLAGPAYNEQFF. Written as DNA, the CDR3 is TGTGCCAGCAGTCTAGCGGGCCCGGCCTACAATGAGCAGTTCTTC.

The rearrangement joins TRBV7-6 to TRBJ2-7, with unresolved D. Trimming removed 2 bases from V and 3 bases from J, with 8 bases in between. Germline CDR1 is SGHVS and CDR2 is FNYEAQ. There are 13 residues in the CDR3. Here the CDR3 reads CASSLSELYEQYF. In DNA, the CDR3 is TGTGCCAGCAGCTTATCAGAGCTCTACGAGCAGTACTTC. The full variable domain, its missing parts supplied by reference TRBV7-6 and TRBJ2-7, is GAGVSQSPRYKVTKRGQDVALRCDPISGHVSLYWYRQALGQGPEFLTYFNYEAQQDKSGLPNDRFSAERPEGSISTLTIQRTEQRDSAMYRCASSLSELYEQYFGPGTRLTVT.

This clone was detected only once. The V gene is TRBV19, the J gene TRBJ2-7; tentative D call: TRBD2 (5 bases). V lost 5 bases, J lost 6 bases, and 23 bases lay in between. The germline CDR1 and CDR2 sequences are LNHDA and SQIVND (reference sequence). CDR3 length: 16 residues. The CDR3 protein is CASSPPPVVTEAEQYF. The CDR3 nucleotides are TGTGCCAGTAGTCCCCCCCCTGTGGTGACGGAGGCCGAGCAGTACTTC.

The genes are TRBV11-2 and TRBJ2-1; no firm D call. V lost 2 bases to trimming and J lost 5 bases, with 4 bases between them. This CDR3 region has 12 residues. Germline assignment: CDR1 SGHAT and CDR2 FQNNGV. Here the CDR3 reads CASSLWNNEQFF. The CDR3 region has the DNA TGTGCCAGCAGCTTATGGAACAATGAGCAGTTCTTC.

The chain recombines TRBV4-1 with TRBJ2-7; tentatively, D is TRBD2 (5 bases). This CDR3 contains 16 residues. V was shortened by 4 bases and J by 0 bases, with 16 bases between the two germline ends. The germline gives CDR1 MGHRA, CDR2 YSYEKL. DNA for the CDR3: TGCGCCAGCAGCCCGAGCGGTTCGGGGAGCTCCTACGAGCAGTACTTC. Amino acids: CASSPSGSGSSYEQYF.

The gene calls are TRBV28 and TRBJ2-7; D is perhaps TRBD1 (6 bases). The CDR3 covers 12 residues. V lost 5 bases, J lost 6 bases, and 11 bases lay in between. Germline V gene lookup returns CDR1 MDHEN and CDR2 SYDVKM. CDR3: CASSTGWAEQYF. The CDR3 DNA sequence: TGTGCCAGCAGTACAGGGTGGGCCGAGCAGTACTTC.

The chain couples TRBV7-9 to TRBJ2-7; possible D gene TRBD1, 6 bases. Germline lookup yields CDR1 SEHNR and CDR2 FQNEAQ (reference sequence). Trimming cost V 5 bases and J 4 bases, with 15 bases left between them. This CDR3 comprises 14 residues. The CDR3 DNA follows: TGTGCCAGCAGCCCCTCGGCTCAGGGGTACGAGCAGTACTTC. Translation: CASSPSAQGYEQYF.

The DNA for the CDR3 is TGTGCCAGCAGCCAGCCAGGGAGCAATCAGCCCCAGCATTTT. This codes for CASSQPGSNQPQHF. The chain employs TRBV28 and TRBJ1-5, with D possibly matching TRBD1 (5 bases). There are 14 residues in the CDR3. The germline V and J ends were trimmed by 6 bases and 1 base, with 10 bases remaining between them. Germline loops: CDR1 MDHEN, CDR2 SYDVKM.

This clone was seen once. This sequence joins TRBV29-1 and TRBJ2-2, with D possibly TRBD2 on 5 matching bases. V was shortened by 0 bases and J by 7 bases, with 12 bases between the two germline ends. The length of the CDR3 is 14 residues. The germline CDR1 and CDR2 sequences are SQVTM and ANQGSEA. The CDR3 region has the DNA TGCAGCGTTGAAGATAGCCGCGCGGGCGGGGAGCTGTTTTTT. Its protein product is CSVEDSRAGGELFF.

The rearrangement uses TRBV27 and TRBJ1-4, with TRBD1 identical over 7 bases. CDR3 length: 17 residues. Trimming took 0 bases from V and 2 from J; bases not matched to a gene: 6. Germline assignment: CDR1 MNHEY and CDR2 SMNVEV (reference sequence). The CDR3 loop is CASSLSGKGATNEKLFF. For the CDR3, the DNA is TGTGCCAGCAGTTTATCGGGGAAGGGGGCGACTAATGAAAAACTGTTTTTT. Based on the CDR3 plus reference TRBV27 and TRBJ1-4, the full variable domain is EAQVTQNPRYLITVTGKKLTVTCSQNMNHEYMSWYRQDPGLGLRQIYYSMNVEVTDKGDVPEGYKVSRKEKRNFPLILESPSPNQTSLYFCASSLSGKGATNEKLFFGSGTQLSVL.

The rearrangement uses TRBV4-3 and TRBJ2-1; the match to TRBD2 covers 8 bases. Germline CDR1 is LGHNA and CDR2 is YSLEER. This CDR3 is 15 amino acids long. V gave up 0 bases and J gave up 3 bases; unmatched junction bases: 1. CDR3 in amino acids: CASSQEAGDYNEQFF. CDR3 DNA sequence: TGCGCCAGCAGCCAAGAAGCGGGGGACTACAATGAGCAGTTCTTC.

The V gene is TRBV11-1, the J gene TRBJ2-1; 7 bases are shared with TRBD2. The CDR3 is made up of 15 amino acids. J gave up 0 bases and V 3 bases, and 2 bases lay outside the gene matches. The germline CDR1 and CDR2 sequences are SGHAT and FQDESV (reference sequence). The CDR3 nucleotides read TGTGCCAGCAGCTTTTCGGGGGGCTCCTACAATGAGCAGTTCTTC. Translation: CASSFSGGSYNEQFF.

J is TRBJ2-7 and V is TRBV27, with 9 bases fitting TRBD1. CDR1 and CDR2 from the germline V gene are MNHEY and SMNVEV (reference sequence). With V trimmed by 5 bases and J by 3 bases, 2 bases remained unmatched. The CDR3 covers 13 residues. In nucleotides, the CDR3 is TGTGCCAGCAGTACGGGACAGGGCTACGAGCAGTACTTC. Its protein product is CASSTGQGYEQYF.

This chain uses TRBV5-6 with TRBJ2-7, with a tentative D call TRBD2 (5 bases). Looked up from germline, CDR1 is SGHDT and CDR2 is YYEEEE. Trimming left V 3 bases short and J 6 bases short, with 16 bases between. This CDR3 has 14 residues. The chain's CDR3 is CASSSQSRGVEQYF. CDR3 bases: TGTGCCAGCAGCTCCCAGTCCCGGGGAGTCGAGCAGTACTTC. Using reference TRBV5-6 and TRBJ2-7 for the parts outside the CDR3, the full variable domain is DAGVTQSPTHLIKTRGQQVTLRCSPKSGHDTVSWYQQALGQGPQFIFQYYEEEERQRGNFPDRFSGHQFPNYSSELNVNALLLGDSALYLCASSSQSRGVEQYFGPGTRLTVT.

As DNA, the CDR3 is TGTGCCAGCAGCGGGATCGGGTTAGGGTACAATGAGCAGTTCTTC. It yields the protein CASSGIGLGYNEQFF. The rearrangement links TRBV9 to TRBJ2-1; D is unresolved. V was trimmed by 3 bases and J by 4 bases, leaving 14 bases between them. CDR3 length: 15 amino acids. In germline, CDR1 is SGDLS, CDR2 YYNGEE.

The chain has TRBV5-1 and TRBJ1-5, with D perhaps matching TRBD1 (5 bases). Trimming removed 0 bases at V and 3 bases at J, with 7 bases between. The germline V gene encodes CDR1 SGHRS and CDR2 YFSETQ. The CDR3 consists of 14 residues. CDR3 protein: CASSLGTNNQPQHF. CDR3 bases: TGCGCCAGCAGCTTGGGGACAAACAATCAGCCCCAGCATTTT. Filled out from reference TRBV5-1 and TRBJ1-5, the complete variable domain reads KAGVTQTPRYLIKTRGQQVTLSCSPISGHRSVSWYQQTPGQGLQFLFEYFSETQRNKGNFPGRFSGRQFSNSRSEMNVSTLELGDSALYLCASSLGTNNQPQHFGDGTRLSIL.

CDR3: CASSLESGTQYF. CDR3 nucleotides: TGTGCCAGCAGCTTAGAGAGTGGGACCCAGTACTTC. V and J are TRBV13 and TRBJ2-5, with no clear D. CDR1 is PRHDT and CDR2 is FYEKMQ in the germline V gene (reference sequence). Trimming removed 1 base from V and 7 bases from J, with 7 bases in between. The CDR3 sequence is 12 residues long.

The rearrangement uses TRBV4-1 and TRBJ2-4; perhaps TRBD1 as D (6 bases). From germline, CDR1 is MGHRA and CDR2 YSYEKL. This CDR3 spans 14 amino acids. V lost 1 base and J lost 4, with 8 bases in between. The CDR3 bases are TGCGCCAGCAGCCAAGTGGACAGAAAAAACATTCAGTACTTC. Amino acids: CASSQVDRKNIQYF.

This chain links TRBV10-3 with TRBJ2-5; 10 positions agree with TRBD2. Per germline, CDR1 ENHRY and CDR2 SYGVKD. This CDR3 is built from 13 residues. Trimming at V came to 11 bases and at J to 3 bases, leaving 6 bases not matched to a gene. The CDR3 sequence: CAAGTSEEETQYF. The CDR3 DNA reads TGTGCCGCCGGGACTAGCGAGGAAGAGACCCAGTACTTC.

The chain employs TRBV27 and TRBJ2-3; 8 bases map to TRBD1. Germline V CDR1 and CDR2: MNHEY, SMNVEV (reference sequence). Trimming took 5 bases from V and 1 from J; bases not matched to a gene: 5. This CDR3 has 15 amino acids. Here the CDR3 reads CASSPPGQGTDTQYF. CDR3 sequence (DNA): TGTGCCAGCAGTCCGCCGGGACAGGGCACAGATACGCAGTATTTT.

The chain recombines TRBV27 with TRBJ1-6; TRBD1 agrees at 7 bases. The CDR3 covers 16 residues. Germline CDR1 reads MNHEY; CDR2 reads SMNVEV (reference sequence). With 0 bases clipped from V and 4 bases from J, the junction kept 3 bases outside the gene matches. The CDR3 here is CASSLSATGYNSPLHF. The CDR3 coding sequence is TGTGCCAGCAGTTTATCGGCGACAGGGTATAATTCACCCCTCCACTTT.

Notes on this clone: A far larger clone lies a single base away; this is likely a read error. The chain couples TRBV14 to TRBJ2-1; D uncertain. CDR1 SGHDN and CDR2 FVKESK come from the germline V gene. Deletions cut 3 bases from V and 3 bases from J, with 0 bases between. There are 11 residues in the CDR3. The CDR3 DNA is TGTGCCAGCAGCCACTACAATGAGCAGTTCTTC. Amino acids: CASSHYNEQFF.